The rows below give T cell receptor beta chains drawn from one sample of a study of lymphopenia after photon versus proton radiotherapy. Clones were sequenced by immunoSEQ multiplex PCR, and TCRdb holds only the in-frame ones, with some missing. The sample lists 40,000 to 55,000 clones; roughly 90% were seen once. Sequences were derived from peripheral blood, sampled from a patient treated with photon-based radiotherapy. The receptors stem from a middle-aged woman with cholangiocarcinoma. The CDR3 runs from the conserved cysteine through the conserved F or W. A D gene is named only where the DNA matches it firmly. Clone size is given for some rows only: seen once, a few or many times, or a class if the clone is expanded.

v_call	d_call	j_call	clone_size	cdr3_aa	cdr3_nt
TRBV14	TRBD2	TRBJ2-1	.	CASSQEGGRGSYNEQFF	TGTGCCAGCAGCCAAGAGGGCGGGAGGGGGTCCTACAATGAGCAGTTCTTC
TRBV5-1	.	TRBJ2-1	.	CASSRGQGETSYNEQFF	TGCGCCAGCAGCCGGGGGCAGGGGGAGACCTCCTACAATGAGCAGTTCTTC
TRBV9	.	TRBJ2-3	.	CASSPVGGLTSTDTQYF	TGTGCCAGCAGCCCAGTGGGCGGGCTGACTAGCACAGATACGCAGTATTTT
TRBV4-3	.	TRBJ1-1	.	CASSQAPGTEAFF	TGCGCCAGCAGCCAGGCGCCCGGCACTGAAGCTTTCTTT
TRBV28	TRBD2	TRBJ2-1	.	CASSTPRAGGRNEQFF	TGTGCCAGCAGTACCCCTCGGGCGGGAGGAAGGAATGAGCAGTTCTTC
TRBV18	.	TRBJ1-1	.	CASSTVDAGKAFF	TGTGCCAGCTCAACGGTTGATGCGGGAAAAGCTTTCTTT
TRBV19	.	TRBJ2-1	.	CASSIVNHEQFF	TGTGCCAGTAGTATAGTGAACCATGAGCAGTTCTTC
TRBV5-4	TRBD2	TRBJ2-1	.	CASSLALAGGRNEQFF	TGTGCCAGCAGCTTGGCACTAGCGGGGGGTCGAAATGAGCAGTTCTTC
TRBV4-2	.	TRBJ2-2	.	CASSPSRGGIGGLQGFGELFF	TGTGCCAGCAGCCCATCCCGGGGAGGTATCGGGGGACTCCAGGGTTTCGGGGAGCTGTTTTTT
TRBV30	.	TRBJ2-3	.	CAWSSRSTDTQYF	TGTGCCTGGAGTTCCCGGAGCACAGATACGCAGTATTTT
TRBV6-1	.	TRBJ1-1	.	CASSGGGNTEAFF	TGTGCCAGCAGTGGGGGAGGCAACACTGAAGCTTTCTTT
TRBV21-1	.	TRBJ1-3	.	CASSKLGGRGNRNTIYF	TGTGCCAGCAGCAAATTAGGCGGCAGGGGTAACAGAAACACCATATATTTT
TRBV5-1	.	TRBJ1-5	.	CASSLSGRVNQPQHF	TGCGCCAGCAGCCTGTCGGGGCGGGTCAATCAGCCCCAGCATTTT
TRBV28	TRBD1	TRBJ2-7	once	CASSLVGTGGFDEQYF	TGTGCCAGCAGTTTAGTTGGGACAGGGGGCTTCGACGAGCAGTACTTC
TRBV7-2	TRBD2	TRBJ2-7	.	CASSLEWRGVEQYF	TGTGCCAGCAGCTTAGAGTGGCGGGGGGTCGAGCAGTACTTC
TRBV30	.	TRBJ2-1	.	CAWSVISSRSYNEQFF	TGTGCCTGGAGTGTGATATCCTCGCGCTCCTACAATGAGCAGTTCTTC
TRBV9	.	TRBJ1-6	.	CASSVSGVSSPLHF	TGTGCCAGCAGCGTAAGCGGAGTCAGTTCACCCCTCCACTTT
TRBV10-3	.	TRBJ2-3	.	CAISESYPSWEKRNTDTQYF	TGTGCCATCAGTGAGTCATACCCCTCGTGGGAAAAGCGGAACACAGATACGCAGTATTTT
TRBV4-2	TRBD1	TRBJ2-1	.	CASSQEQGTYNEQFF	TGTGCCAGCAGCCAAGAACAGGGGACGTACAATGAGCAGTTCTTC
TRBV28	.	TRBJ1-1	once	CASSLGRNTEAFF	TGTGCCAGCAGTTTAGGCAGGAACACTGAAGCTTTCTTT
TRBV6-5	.	TRBJ2-5	.	CASSYSAEETQYF	TGTGCCAGCAGTTACTCAGCTGAAGAGACCCAGTACTTC
TRBV28	.	TRBJ1-1	.	CASTLDTEAFF	TGTGCCAGCACTCTTGACACTGAAGCTTTCTTT
TRBV18	.	TRBJ2-7	.	CASSPPGNKNSYEQYF	TGTGCCAGCTCACCACCGGGGAATAAAAACTCCTACGAGCAGTACTTC
TRBV11-3	.	TRBJ1-6	once	CASSLDQGTDPPLHF	TGTGCCAGCAGCTTAGATCAAGGGACCGATCCACCCCTCCACTTT
TRBV9	.	TRBJ1-1	.	CASSGNPAGGNTEAFF	TGTGCCAGCAGCGGGAACCCGGCAGGCGGGAACACTGAAGCTTTCTTT
TRBV4-3	.	TRBJ2-7	.	CASSPRGGYEQYF	TGCGCCAGCAGCCCCAGGGGAGGGTACGAGCAGTACTTC
TRBV9	.	TRBJ2-2	.	CASSPGAGELFF	TGTGCCAGCAGCCCTGGGGCCGGGGAGCTGTTTTTT
TRBV30	.	TRBJ2-5	once	CAWSGAWETQYF	TGTGCCTGGAGTGGGGCCTGGGAGACCCAGTACTTC
TRBV9	.	TRBJ1-5	few	CASSPGFDQPQHF	TGTGCCAGCAGCCCAGGTTTCGATCAGCCCCAGCATTTT
TRBV7-9	.	TRBJ2-1	.	CASSPDQVTEQFF	TGTGCCAGCAGTCCGGACCAGGTGACTGAGCAGTTCTTC
TRBV30	.	TRBJ1-1	.	CAWSRETEAFF	TGTGCCTGGAGTAGGGAAACTGAAGCTTTCTTT
TRBV7-8	.	TRBJ1-1	.	CASSTRGDTEAFF	TGTGCCAGCAGCACCAGGGGTGATACTGAAGCTTTCTTT
TRBV14	.	TRBJ1-2	.	CASSQAAGWGYTF	TGTGCCAGCAGCCAAGCGGCAGGCTGGGGCTACACCTTC
TRBV6-1	TRBD1	TRBJ1-1	medium-sized	CASSEPSSGGYTEAFF	TGTGCCAGCAGTGAACCTTCCTCAGGGGGGTACACTGAAGCTTTCTTT
TRBV6-5	TRBD1	TRBJ1-5	.	CASTPDRENQPQHF	TGTGCCAGCACCCCGGACAGGGAAAATCAGCCCCAGCATTTT
TRBV11-2	.	TRBJ2-1	once	CASSLRQLYNEQFF	TGTGCCAGCAGCTTACGACAGCTCTACAATGAGCAGTTCTTC
TRBV5-1	TRBD2	TRBJ2-2	.	CASSSLAGNTGELFF	TGCGCCAGCAGCTCTTTAGCGGGGAACACCGGGGAGCTGTTTTTT
TRBV11-2	TRBD2	TRBJ2-2	.	CASSLVIAGGIGELFF	TGTGCCAGCAGCTTAGTCATAGCGGGAGGGATCGGGGAGCTGTTTTTT
TRBV30	.	TRBJ1-1	.	CAWSGQLAPNTEAFF	TGTGCCTGGAGTGGACAGTTGGCTCCGAACACTGAAGCTTTCTTT
TRBV7-3	.	TRBJ2-7	.	CASSPGPIGSYEQYF	TGTGCCAGCAGTCCGGGTCCGATAGGATCCTACGAGCAGTACTTC
TRBV6-5	.	TRBJ2-5	.	CASSQGAGRGTQYF	TGTGCCAGCAGTCAGGGGGCGGGGAGGGGGACCCAGTACTTC
TRBV7-2	.	TRBJ2-1	.	CASSSAVEQFF	TGTGCCAGCAGTTCGGCGGTTGAGCAGTTCTTC
TRBV5-8	.	TRBJ2-3	.	CASSLARVNTDTQYF	TGTGCCAGCAGTTTGGCCAGGGTTAACACAGATACGCAGTATTTT
TRBV29-1	TRBD1	TRBJ1-1	.	CSVRTGWMNTEAFF	TGCAGCGTCCGGACAGGGTGGATGAACACTGAAGCTTTCTTT
TRBV10-3	.	TRBJ1-1	.	CAISESTDLATEAFF	TGTGCCATCAGTGAGTCCACAGATCTGGCGACTGAAGCTTTCTTT
TRBV19	.	TRBJ1-3	.	CASSSSSSGNTIYF	TGTGCCAGTAGTTCTTCCAGCTCTGGAAACACCATATATTTT
TRBV18	.	TRBJ1-1	.	CASSFRKGPEGSEAFF	TGTGCCAGCTCATTCCGGAAGGGGCCAGAGGGAAGTGAAGCTTTCTTT